The present T cell receptor (beta chain) was sequenced within a study of post-analysis software for immune sequencing data. Study-wide results and limits: TRBV5-6, TRBV5-1 and TRBV20-1 belonged to a set of roughly 5 TRBV segments that were more frequent in patients than controls.

V gave up 0 bases and J gave up 8 bases, with 7 bases separating them. This CDR3 comprises 12 residues. The germline CDR1 and CDR2 sequences are LNHNV and YYDKDF (reference sequence). Each TCR beta cDNA library carried unique molecular identifiers. TCRdb called the PCR reads again in MiXCR, with one record for every CDR3 protein. The profile covers roughly 870,000 distinct CDR3 sequences, with about 57% appearing a single time and about 4.8% taken by the ten largest. Details on this clonotype: Its cognate antigen is unknown.

The TCR sequence derives from a girl aged 10 to 17 with multiple sclerosis. Sequencing input: blood. J is TRBJ1-2 and V is TRBV15; TRBD1 might be the D (5 bases). The CDR3 DNA sequence: TGTGCCACCAGCAGAGATCAGGGCGGCTACACCTTC. This encodes CATSRDQGGYTF.